The subject of this entry is one T cell receptor beta chain. The sample originates from a study of blood T cell repertoires in COVID-19. Study context: Spain, Italy and the United States supplied samples that represented acute and convalescent COVID-19. PBMCs, B-cell-depleted T cells, or T cells provided the cDNA or gDNA that made up the material.

Authors' analysis steps: By means of reference gene primer amplification, nucleated cell counts were estimated. TCRdb's table, derived via immunoSEQ multiplex PCR, lists solely in-frame clones and lacks some. V, J and clone size are those of that table, while D and trimming were read from the DNA. The sample lists around 110,000 clones, roughly 90% seen once, with 4% to 6% in the top ten. The germline V gene has CDR1 SGDLS and CDR2 YYNGEE. CDR3 length: 14 amino acids. The V and J ends lost 6 bases and 7 bases, in that order; junction bases with no gene match: 13. The chain employs TRBV9 and TRBJ2-7, with TRBD2 matching 7 bases. The material sequenced was peripheral blood. This TCR was sampled from a man aged 40-49 years with active or convalescent COVID-19. CDR3 protein: CASNSDDPGREQYF. The CDR3 coding sequence is TGTGCCAGCAACTCGGACGACCCCGGGAGGGAGCAGTACTTC. Full variable domain (outside the CDR3, taken from reference TRBV9 and TRBJ2-7): DSGVTQTPKHLITATGQRVTLRCSPRSGDLSVYWYQQSLDQGLQFLIQYYNGEERAKGNILERFSAQQFPDLHSELNLSSLELGDSALYFCASNSDDPGREQYFGPGTRLTVT.